The present entry profiles one T cell receptor (beta chain) with its context. The antigen remains unidentified. Assay used: immunoSEQ multiplex PCR; TCRdb lists only in-frame clones, some missing. The sample includes under 6,000 clones, 95% of them seen just once. Trimming took 0 bases from V and 7 from J, leaving 10 bases between them. Germline assignment: CDR1 LGHNA and CDR2 YNFKEQ. The CDR3 is 15 amino acids. The source of the sample is a study of T cell repertoires in ileal Crohn's disease. Across the study: At surgery, 35% of patients smoked, with median disease duration 7.9 years.

Findings and limits, study-wide: Clonality above 26.8% at surgery always came with endoscopic recurrence.

The source of this sequence is an adult with Crohn's disease. The V and J genes are TRBV4-2 and TRBJ1-6; no reliable D call. Sequenced: ileal tissue. The CDR3 DNA reads as TGTGCCAGCAGCCAAGATTACAGATCCAATTCACCCCTCCACTTT. Protein product: CASSQDYRSNSPLHF.